The entry below describes one T cell receptor (beta chain). Antigen: not known. A much larger clone is a single base away; this may be a read error. As to time point: newly diagnosed GD, antithyroid drugs for less than 3 months. The TCR library was prepared using RNA isolated from PBMCs. V was pared by 4 bases and J by 7 bases, with 17 bases between. The germline gives CDR1 SQVTM, CDR2 ANQGSEA. This CDR3 comprises 13 residues. The sample comes from a study of regulatory T cells in long-lasting Graves disease. General study points: There were preferences for TRBV28, TRBJ1-2 and TRBJ2-5 in persistent disease. Patients whose Graves' disease persisted exhibited lower TCR diversity than those newly diagnosed.

Assembly of TCR beta libraries relied on iRepertoire HTBI primers together with Arm-PCR of CDR3 regions. As processed by the authors: Across samples, 55 to 75 TRBV and about 15 TRBJ segments were found. TCRdb called the multiplex PCR reads again in MiXCR, with one record for every CDR3 protein. In this record, the V and J calls reflect TCRdb's handling and not the investigators' own analysis. Among around 250,000 distinct CDR3 sequences listed, 15% to 20% were seen once. The receptor was isolated from a female donor with Graves disease. Source: peripheral blood mononuclear cells (PBMCs), taken at new diagnosis, from a patient treated with antithyroid drugs. This rearrangement joins TRBV29-1 to TRBJ2-7; D is possibly TRBD1 (5 bases). CDR3 sequence reads: CSVGQNSYNEQYF. CDR3 sequence (DNA): TGCAGCGTTGGACAGAACTCCTACAATGAGCAGTACTTC.